A selection of T cell receptor beta chains follows, all from one sample in a study of PD-L1 blockade in urothelial cancer. TCRdb's table, derived via immunoSEQ multiplex PCR, lists solely in-frame clones and lacks some. The data show about 71,000 clones, roughly 89% seen once. The sample was PBMCs, taken around atezolizumab (anti-PD-L1) treatment. The receptors shown here come from a man between 60 and 70 years old with urothelial cancer. Each CDR3 is given with its conserved first and last residue. The D gene is left open where the match is weak. Clone size is not always given. Where it is, it says once, few, many or a class for expanded clones.

CASSISSGVDEQFF,TGTGCCAGTAGTATATCTTCCGGGGTCGATGAGCAGTTCTTC,.,14,TRBJ2-1,TRBV19,.
CASSEGLGAGLWEQYF,TGTGCCAGCAGTGAGGGGTTGGGGGCAGGGCTCTGGGAGCAGTACTTC,.,16,TRBJ2-7,TRBV6-1,few
CASSPTAYNEQFF,TGTGCCAGCTCACCGACAGCCTACAATGAGCAGTTCTTC,.,13,TRBJ2-1,TRBV18,.
CASSQDSRGGQPQHF,TGCGCCAGCAGCCAAGATAGCAGGGGCGGTCAGCCCCAGCATTTT,.,15,TRBJ1-5,TRBV4-1,few
CASSIGASAGGNTIYF,TGTGCCAGTAGTATAGGGGCCTCGGCAGGGGGAAACACCATATATTTT,.,16,TRBJ1-3,TRBV19,once
CASSQDRGLTAFF,TGTGCCAGCAGCCAAGACAGGGGGCTGACAGCTTTCTTT,TRBD1,13,TRBJ1-1,TRBV14,once
CASSHHARESNEQFF,TGCGCCAGCAGCCATCACGCCAGGGAAAGTAATGAGCAGTTCTTC,.,15,TRBJ2-1,TRBV4-1,.
CSVVSAGFYEQYF,TGCAGCGTTGTCTCGGCGGGGTTCTACGAGCAGTACTTC,.,13,TRBJ2-7,TRBV29-1,.
CASRKERAGTDTQYF,TGTGCCAGCAGGAAGGAGCGGGCGGGCACAGATACGCAGTATTTT,.,15,TRBJ2-3,TRBV6-6,.
CASSDFGLGGATEAFF,TGCGCCAGCAGTGACTTCGGCCTCGGGGGGGCCACTGAAGCTTTCTTT,.,16,TRBJ1-1,TRBV10-2,.
CASSEGERGGWTEAFF,TGTGCCAGCAGTGAGGGGGAGCGGGGCGGTTGGACTGAAGCTTTCTTT,.,16,TRBJ1-1,TRBV2,.